A selection of T cell receptor beta chains follows, all from one sample in a study of blood T cell repertoires in COVID-19. Here immunoSEQ multiplex PCR was the method, and the copy in TCRdb shows in-frame clones only, minus some. The repertoire holds 170,000 or so clones, with about nine tenths as singletons. The material sequenced was peripheral blood. These receptor sequences come from a young man who had recovered from COVID-19. Both conserved end residues are part of each CDR3. D genes are given only for firm matches. Some rows mark clone size as missing; the rest say once, few, many or name a class of expanded clone.

NA,TRBJ2-7,TRBD2,TRBV4-3,TGCGCCAGCAGCTTAAGGCGCGTAGCTAGCGGGAGGCCGTCCTACGAGCAGTACTTC,CASSLRRVASGRPSYEQYF
once,TRBJ2-3,NA,TRBV7-2,TGTGCCAGCAGCCCCTCCGGGGGGCGTTCACAGTATTTT,CASSPSGGRSQYF
NA,TRBJ2-7,NA,TRBV5-6,TGTGCCAGCAGCTTGCGGGGTTCCCCGCCCTACGAGCAGTACTTC,CASSLRGSPPYEQYF
few,TRBJ2-2,TRBD2,TRBV27,TGTGCCAGCAGTTCGGGACTAGCAGGCGGGGAGCTGTTTTTT,CASSSGLAGGELFF
NA,TRBJ1-1,TRBD1,TRBV5-6,TGTGCCAGCAGCACAAGACAGGGGGCGAACACTGAAGCTTTCTTT,CASSTRQGANTEAFF
NA,TRBJ2-1,TRBD1,TRBV4-1,TGCGCCAGCAGCCAGGCCCCGGGACAGGACAATGAGCAGTTCTTC,CASSQAPGQDNEQFF
NA,TRBJ2-6,TRBD1,TRBV4-2,TGTGCCAGCAGCCAAGAGGGACAGGGGGCATCTGGGGCCAACGTCCTGACTTTC,CASSQEGQGASGANVLTF
NA,TRBJ2-3,TRBD2,TRBV2,TGTGCCAGCCATTCCCCTACTAGCGGGAATCGGGATACGCAGTATTTT,CASHSPTSGNRDTQYF
NA,TRBJ1-1,NA,TRBV12-3/TRBV12-4,TGTGCCAGCAGTTCGGGGATTACAACTGAAGCTTTCTTT,CASSSGITTEAFF
NA,TRBJ2-3,NA,TRBV19,TGTGCCAGCACACCTACAGGGTCAGATACGCAGTATTTT,CASTPTGSDTQYF
NA,TRBJ2-7,NA,TRBV2,TGTGCCAGCAGTGATTTTCAGGTCTACGAGCAGTACTTC,CASSDFQVYEQYF
NA,TRBJ1-5,TRBD1,TRBV19,TGTGCCAGTAGTGCCACAGGGGGCATTTTCGACCGATTTTATAGCAATCAGCCCCAGCATTTT,CASSATGGIFDRFYSNQPQHF
few,TRBJ2-7,NA,TRBV5-8,TGTGCCAGCAGCTTGCTGTACTACGAGCAGTACTTC,CASSLLYYEQYF
NA,TRBJ2-2,NA,TRBV6-4,TGTGCCAGCAGTGACTCCGGGGACACCGGGGAGCTGTTTTTT,CASSDSGDTGELFF
NA,TRBJ1-3,NA,TRBV7-2,TGTGCCAGCAGCGCGGGACTTTCAGTGAACACCATATATTTT,CASSAGLSVNTIYF
NA,TRBJ1-1,TRBD1,TRBV19,TGTGCCAGCCGGGACAGGGGGCGGACTGAAGCTTTCTTT,CASRDRGRTEAFF
NA,TRBJ2-3,TRBD2,TRBV19,TGTGCCAGTAGTATCTCAATACTAGCGGGAGGGGAAGATACGCAGTATTTT,CASSISILAGGEDTQYF
once,TRBJ2-5,NA,TRBV6-2/TRBV6-3,TGTGCCAGCAGCCCTTCCCTGGTCGCGGCTCGTGAGACCCAGTACTTC,CASSPSLVAARETQYF
NA,TRBJ2-3,TRBD2,TRBV5-1,TGCGCCAGCAGCTTGGGGCTAGCGGGGACCTCCACAGATACGCAGTATTTT,CASSLGLAGTSTDTQYF
NA,TRBJ1-5,NA,TRBV19,TGTGCCAGTAGTATAGACGGGACTGGGGGCAATCAGCCCCAGCATTTT,CASSIDGTGGNQPQHF
NA,TRBJ2-7,NA,TRBV5-1,TGCGCCAGCAGCCCGATACAGGGTATGGGCGAGCAGTACTTC,CASSPIQGMGEQYF
NA,TRBJ2-1,TRBD2,TRBV29-1,TGCAGCGTTGAAGGGGTTAGCGGGAGGGCCCGCTACAATGAGCAGTTCTTC,CSVEGVSGRARYNEQFF
NA,TRBJ2-7,TRBD2,TRBV29-1,TGCAGCGTCTTTAGCGGGGCTGCCTACGAGCAGTACTTC,CSVFSGAAYEQYF
NA,TRBJ2-1,TRBD2,TRBV10-2,TGCGCCAGCCGATCCCCTCTAGCGGGGGGGAGGAATGAGCAGTTCTTC,CASRSPLAGGRNEQFF
NA,TRBJ1-1,TRBD1,TRBV7-2,TGTGCCAGCAGCCCCCCGACAGGGAGAGACACTGAAGCTTTCTTT,CASSPPTGRDTEAFF
NA,TRBJ2-5,TRBD2,TRBV7-6,TGTGCCAGCAGCTTAGGACTAGCGGGAAGGAAGACCCAGTACTTC,CASSLGLAGRKTQYF
NA,TRBJ2-7,NA,TRBV28,TGTGCCAGCAGTTTAGCGGGGTCCAGCTCCTACGAGCAGTACTTC,CASSLAGSSSYEQYF
NA,TRBJ1-1,TRBD1,TRBV6-6,TGTGCCAGCAGCCGCCTGGGACAGGGAAACACTGAAGCTTTCTTT,CASSRLGQGNTEAFF
once,TRBJ2-6,TRBD1,TRBV6-4,TGTGCCAGCAGTGACCCGGACAGGGGTTTTCCTTCTGGGGCCAACGTCCTGACTTTC,CASSDPDRGFPSGANVLTF
NA,TRBJ1-6,TRBD1,TRBV9,TGTGCCAGCAGCGGTCGACAGGGAAATTCACCCCTCCACTTT,CASSGRQGNSPLHF
NA,TRBJ2-7,TRBD1,TRBV25-1,TGTGCCAGCAGTGCCCCGGGACAGGGCCACGAGCAGTACTTC,CASSAPGQGHEQYF
NA,TRBJ2-5,NA,TRBV19,TGTGCCAGTAGTATCGCGGGTGTAAGAGAGACCCAGTACTTC,CASSIAGVRETQYF
NA,TRBJ2-3,TRBD1,TRBV4-1,TGCGCCAGCAGCCAAGAGATCAGGGTCCCAGGGGGTACGCAGTATTTT,CASSQEIRVPGGTQYF
NA,TRBJ1-2,NA,TRBV30,TGTGCCTGGAGTGTACGTGGGACACCGAGGGGCTACACCTTC,CAWSVRGTPRGYTF
NA,TRBJ2-7,TRBD1,TRBV5-1,TGCGCCAGCAGCTTGGAAGGACAGGGTAACTACGAGCAGTACTTC,CASSLEGQGNYEQYF
NA,TRBJ2-5,NA,TRBV15,TGTGCCACCAGCAGAGATAGGCAGGGAGGGGGCCAAGAGACCCAGTACTTC,CATSRDRQGGGQETQYF
NA,TRBJ2-7,NA,TRBV3-1/TRBV3-2,TGTGCCAGCAGAAGGGAGCCCCACGAGCAGTACTTC,CASRREPHEQYF
once,TRBJ2-1,TRBD2,TRBV4-3,TGCGCCAGCAGCCCTCAGACTAGCGGGAGTGTGGGGTACAATGAGCAGTTCTTC,CASSPQTSGSVGYNEQFF
NA,TRBJ1-1,NA,TRBV4-2,TGTGCCAGCAGCCCGCCGGGGGGGGCAAGCACTGAAGCTTTCTTT,CASSPPGGASTEAFF
NA,TRBJ2-1,NA,TRBV24-1,TGTGCCACCAGTGGCGGAGGCGTACCTAATGAGCAGTTCTTC,CATSGGGVPNEQFF
NA,TRBJ2-7,TRBD2,TRBV4-2,TGTGCCAGCAGCCAAGTTCAGACTAGCGTCTACGAGCAGTACTTC,CASSQVQTSVYEQYF
once,TRBJ2-3,NA,TRBV18,TGTGCCAGCTCGACGGAGGGTGGCAATACGCAGTATTTT,CASSTEGGNTQYF
NA,TRBJ1-1,NA,TRBV5-1,TGCGCCAGCAGCCCCGGACAGTTAACAATGAACACTGAAGCTTTCTTT,CASSPGQLTMNTEAFF
NA,TRBJ1-1,NA,TRBV6-2/TRBV6-3,TGTGCCAGCAGCCCAACGGACACTGAAGCTTTCTTT,CASSPTDTEAFF
NA,TRBJ1-1,NA,TRBV5-1,TGCGCCAGCAGCTTGTGGGGAGAAATGAACACTGAAGCTTTCTTT,CASSLWGEMNTEAFF
NA,TRBJ2-1,TRBD1,TRBV19,TGTGCCAGTAGTATATCCGGGACAGGTAACAATGAGCAGTTCTTC,CASSISGTGNNEQFF